This TCR beta chain appears in the sequencing data of a study of T cell responses to AZD1222 COVID-19 vaccine. A note on this clone: Its antigen is not known.

Germline V gene lookup returns CDR1 GTSNPN and CDR2 SVGIG (reference sequence). The junction had 10 bases not matched to a gene; V was cut back by 2 bases and J by 7 bases. The CDR3 length is 15 residues. Profiling relied on immunoSEQ multiplex PCR, and the TCRdb table lists in-frame clones only, not all of them. Here the sample spans 70,000 to 95,000 clones, roughly 90% being singletons. The study's findings and limits: Donor demographics were predominantly white British with a female majority; clonal diversity may be underestimated. Spike-specific TCR repertoires showed rising breadth and depth after two AZD1222 doses.

This clonotype originated in an adult who received the AZD1222 COVID-19 vaccine. The source was peripheral blood, collected 28 days after the second AZD1222 dose. The chain is built from TRBV30 and TRBJ1-4, with 7 bases lining up with TRBD1. CDR3 loop: CAWSLKTGAGEKLFF. In nucleotides, the CDR3 is TGTGCCTGGAGTCTCAAAACAGGGGCAGGTGAAAAACTGTTTTTT.